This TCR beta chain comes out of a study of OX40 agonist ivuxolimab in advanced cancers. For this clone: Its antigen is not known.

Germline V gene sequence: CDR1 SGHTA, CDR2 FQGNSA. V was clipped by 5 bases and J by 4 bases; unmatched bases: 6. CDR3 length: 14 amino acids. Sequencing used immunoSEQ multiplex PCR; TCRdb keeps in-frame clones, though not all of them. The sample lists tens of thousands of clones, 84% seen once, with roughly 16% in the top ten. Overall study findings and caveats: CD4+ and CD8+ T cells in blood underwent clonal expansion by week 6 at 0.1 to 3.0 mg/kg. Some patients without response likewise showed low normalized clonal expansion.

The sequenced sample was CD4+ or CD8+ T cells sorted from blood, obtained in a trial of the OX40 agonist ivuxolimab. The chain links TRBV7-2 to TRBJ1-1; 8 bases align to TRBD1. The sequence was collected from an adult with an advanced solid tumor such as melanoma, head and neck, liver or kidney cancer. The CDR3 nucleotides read TGTGCCAGCAGCGACAGGGGCGGACTCACTGAAGCTTTCTTT. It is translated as CASSDRGGLTEAFF.